Ten or more counts support the clone carrying this T cell receptor beta chain. TCR beta libraries were built with iRepertoire HTBI primers and Arm-PCR of CDR3 regions. TCRdb redid the calling of the multiplex PCR reads with MiXCR, one entry per CDR3 protein. The table lists over 350,000 distinct CDR3 sequences, over 12% of them singletons. These data belong to a study of regulatory T cells in long-lasting Graves disease. Noted time point: newly diagnosed GD, antithyroid drugs for less than 3 months. PBMC RNA was the source of the TCR library. This same sample was also taken into another study, of T cells in Graves' hyperthyroidism and ophthalmopathy.

Sequenced material: peripheral blood mononuclear cells (PBMCs), taken at new diagnosis, from a patient treated with antithyroid drugs. This receptor was identified in a woman aged 35 to 49 with Graves disease.

Here the CDR3 reads CASSSVDRGNEQYF. CDR3 nucleotide sequence: TGTGCCAGCAGCTCAGTGGACAGAGGCAACGAGCAGTACTTC. The rearrangement joins TRBV13 to TRBJ2-7, with D possibly matching TRBD1 (6 bases). Trimming shortened V by 4 bases and J by 5 bases, and 15 bases separated the two germline ends. This CDR3 is 14 amino acids long. CDR1 is PRHDT, CDR2 FYEKMQ, per germline (reference sequence).